Below are 30 T cell receptor beta chains sequenced from a single sample in a study of human T cells and chemical hapten exposure. Individual cDNA molecules each carried unique molecular identifiers attached by the library. A single record per CDR3 protein comes from TCRdb applying MiXCR to the reads. The sample consists of around 120,000 distinct CDR3 sequences, around 8.5% of them appearing once. It was from unfractionated whole blood that total RNA was extracted. The material sequenced was whole blood. These receptors were collected from a human donor in good health. Some clones in this sample may be carry-over from other donors' samples.

In this sample, this clonotype turned up a few times. The chain has TRBV11-2 and TRBJ2-7, with D possibly matching TRBD2 (6 bases). Between the trimmed V and J ends, which lost 1 base and 3 bases, there was a span of 7 bases. The CDR3 has 13 residues. CDR1 and CDR2 from the germline V gene are SGHAT and FQNNGV. Written as DNA, the CDR3 is TGTGCCAGCAGCTTAGCGGGGGACTACGAGCAGTACTTC. Its translation is CASSLAGDYEQYF. The full variable domain, completed using reference TRBV11-2 and TRBJ2-7, is EAGVAQSPRYKIIEKRQSVAFWCNPISGHATLYWYQQILGQGPKLLIQFQNNGVVDDSQLPKDRFSAERLKGVDSTLKIQPAKLEDSAVYLCASSLAGDYEQYFGPGTRLTVT.

This clonotype turned up a few times. The chain couples TRBV5-1 to TRBJ2-7; D is unresolved. The CDR3 is made up of 13 amino acids. V was pared by 5 bases and J by 0 bases, with 9 bases between. The germline V gene has CDR1 SGHRS and CDR2 YFSETQ. CDR3 nucleotides: TGCGCCAGCAGGCCACCCGTCTCCTACGAGCAGTACTTC. It is translated as CASRPPVSYEQYF.

This chain uses TRBV5-1 with TRBJ2-5, with 10 bases fitting TRBD2. Germline values: CDR1 SGHRS, CDR2 YFSETQ. The junction had 2 bases not matched to a gene; V was cut back by 0 bases and J by 3 bases. The CDR3 has 15 residues. CDR3 sequence: CASSLALAGEETQYF. The DNA for the CDR3 is TGCGCCAGCAGCTTGGCGCTAGCGGGAGAAGAGACCCAGTACTTC.

The table lists this clonotype with many counts. The rearrangement links TRBV29-1 to TRBJ1-1; no definite D call. Germline V gene lookup returns CDR1 SQVTM and CDR2 ANQGSEA. Trimming removed 1 base at V and 1 base at J, with 10 bases between. This CDR3 is 14 amino acids long. The CDR3 region has the DNA TGCAGCGTTGAAGCCGGATTGGAGAACACTGAAGCTTTCTTT. As protein: CSVEAGLENTEAFF. The entire variable domain, with the rest obtained from reference TRBV29-1 and TRBJ1-1, is as follows: SAVISQKPSRDICQRGTSLTIQCQVDSQVTMMFWYRQQPGQSLTLIATANQGSEATYESGFVIDKFPISRPNLTFSTLTVSNMSPEDSSIYLCSVEAGLENTEAFFGQGTRLTVV.

This clonotype was counted only a few times. The chain combines TRBV30 with TRBJ2-7; D remains ambiguous. The CDR3 extends over 13 amino acids. Looked up from germline, CDR1 is GTSNPN and CDR2 is SVGIG (reference sequence). Trimming took off 1 base at V and 6 bases at J, with 13 bases between the two ends. In DNA, the CDR3 is TGTGCCTGGAGTGGGCAGGCCTGGGGCGAGCAGTACTTC. Translating it yields CAWSGQAWGEQYF.

This clonotype showed up just a few times. The genes are TRBV5-1 and TRBJ2-1; D call uncertain. The V gene's germline CDR1 is SGHRS and CDR2 YFSETQ. The CDR3 is 14 amino acids. The V and J ends lost 1 base and 6 bases respectively, with 11 bases between them. CDR3 residues: CASSLTGPGNEQFF. The CDR3 DNA follows: TGCGCCAGCAGCTTGACCGGGCCGGGCAATGAGCAGTTCTTC.

This clonotype was recorded many times. The V and J genes are TRBV7-9 and TRBJ2-3; no definite D call. Germline V lookup: CDR1 SEHNR, CDR2 FQNEAQ (reference sequence). This CDR3 has 12 amino acids. V dropped 8 bases and J dropped 2 bases, with 8 bases sitting between them. In nucleotides, the CDR3 is TGTGCCAGCGCGGCAGTCACAGATACGCAGTATTTT. This translates into CASAAVTDTQYF.

A few counts support this clonotype. V and J are TRBV12-3 or TRBV12-4 and TRBJ2-3, with 9 bases aligning to TRBD2. The CDR3 is made up of 18 amino acids. V shed 1 base and J 4 bases; nucleotides not matched to a gene: 12. The CDR3 coding sequence is TGTGCCAGCAGTTTAGAGTCTAGCGGGGCAGGGAACCCAGATACGCAGTATTTT. This encodes CASSLESSGAGNPDTQYF.

In this sample, this clonotype turned up a few times. The V call is TRBV20-1, the J call TRBJ2-3, with 7 nucleotides matching TRBD1. The CDR3 totals 15 residues. Unmatched junction bases numbered 6, after V lost 3 bases and J lost 0 bases. Germline CDR1 reads DFQATT; CDR2 reads SNEGSKA (reference sequence). The CDR3 DNA reads TGCAGTGCTAGTACCGGACAGGAAAGCACAGATACGCAGTATTTT. This translates into CSASTGQESTDTQYF.

V is TRBV15 and J is TRBJ2-7; 10 nucleotides agree with TRBD1. The length of the CDR3 is 14 residues. Trimming cost V 3 bases and J 5 bases; bases outside gene matches: 4. Germline V gene data show CDR1 as LNHNV and CDR2 as YYDKDF (reference sequence). The CDR3 sequence is CATSRTGGPHEQYF. The CDR3 bases are TGTGCCACCAGCAGGACAGGGGGCCCCCACGAGCAGTACTTC. The whole variable domain, remainder taken from reference TRBV15 and TRBJ2-7, is DAMVIQNPRYQVTQFGKPVTLSCSQTLNHNVMYWYQQKSSQAPKLLFHYYDKDFNNEADTPDNFQSRRPNTSFCFLDIRSPGLGDTAMYLCATSRTGGPHEQYFGPGTRLTVT.

Only a few counts were recorded for this clonotype. The V and J genes are TRBV11-2 and TRBJ2-6; unclear D gene. CDR1 is SGHAT and CDR2 is FQNNGV in the germline V gene. This CDR3 contains 15 residues. The V end was cut by 3 bases, the J end by 0 bases, with 6 bases between. The CDR3, as DNA: TGTGCCAGCAGCTTTGCCCCCTCTGGGGCCAACGTCCTGACTTTC. This encodes CASSFAPSGANVLTF.

This clonotype was observed a single time. The genes are TRBV19 and TRBJ2-3; D might be TRBD2 (5 bases). Germline CDR1 LNHDA, CDR2 SQIVND (reference sequence). The length of the CDR3 is 14 residues. The ends were cut back, 5 bases at V and 1 base at J, with 10 bases in the middle. The DNA of the CDR3 is TGTGCCAGTAGTGAGGGAGCCGGCACAGATACGCAGTATTTT. Protein sequence: CASSEGAGTDTQYF.

The V and J genes are TRBV4-3 and TRBJ2-7, with D perhaps TRBD2 (5 bases). This CDR3 has 14 residues. Trimming stripped 0 bases from V and 5 bases from J, with 11 bases between. Germline V gene lookup returns CDR1 LGHNA and CDR2 YSLEER. CDR3 nucleotide sequence: TGCGCCAGCAGCCAAGATCCTAGCACCCACGAGCAGTACTTC. Its protein product is CASSQDPSTHEQYF.

V gene TRBV29-1 combines with J gene TRBJ2-5; 10 nucleotides agree with TRBD1. V lost 5 bases to trimming and J lost 4 bases; unmatched junction nucleotides: 4. This CDR3 has 13 residues. Per germline, CDR1 SQVTM and CDR2 ANQGSEA. CDR3 DNA: TGCAGCGTTCTGGGGACAGGGGCAGAGACCCAGTACTTC. Translated: CSVLGTGAETQYF.

The rearrangement links TRBV12-3 or TRBV12-4 to TRBJ2-2; TRBD2 agrees at 16 bases. The CDR3 totals 17 residues. V lost 6 bases and J lost 4; bases outside the gene matches: 5. The CDR3 loop is CASRPGLAGGATGELFF. DNA for the CDR3: TGTGCCAGCAGGCCGGGACTAGCGGGAGGGGCCACCGGGGAGCTGTTTTTT.

This chain uses TRBV27 with TRBJ2-3; the D is unclear. CDR1 is MNHEY and CDR2 is SMNVEV in the germline V gene (reference sequence). Trimming took 5 bases from V and 1 from J, leaving 10 bases between them. The CDR3 runs 14 residues. In DNA, the CDR3 is TGTGCCAGCAGTCTGGTCCCTCGCACAGATACGCAGTATTTT. Encoded protein: CASSLVPRTDTQYF.

The genes are TRBV6-1 and TRBJ2-1; D is possibly TRBD1 (5 bases). V dropped 2 bases and J dropped 0 bases, with 14 bases sitting between them. The CDR3 contains 17 residues. Germline V gene sequence: CDR1 MNHNS, CDR2 SASEGT. DNA of the CDR3: TGTGCCAGCAGTGAATTCGAGACAGTAAGCTCCTACAATGAGCAGTTCTTC. Amino acids: CASSEFETVSSYNEQFF.

The chain combines TRBV20-1 with TRBJ2-5; 9 nucleotides match TRBD2. This CDR3 contains 18 residues. Germline V gives CDR1 DFQATT, CDR2 SNEGSKA (reference sequence). J was trimmed by 4 bases and V by 6 bases; bases with no gene match: 21. CDR3 sequence (DNA): TGCAGTGCGCGCGAGGGAACTCTAGCGGGAACCCCCACAGAGACCCAGTACTTC. Translation gives CSAREGTLAGTPTETQYF.

This clonotype was counted many times. CDR3 DNA sequence: TGCGCCAGCAGAATACAGGAATCCAATGTCTATGGCTACACCTTC. It is translated as CASRIQESNVYGYTF. The chain couples TRBV5-1 to TRBJ1-2; D might be TRBD1 (5 bases). Looked up from germline, CDR1 is SGHRS and CDR2 is YFSETQ. CDR3 length equals 15 residues. The V end was cut by 5 bases, the J end by 4 bases, with 18 bases between.

This chain connects TRBV5-1 to TRBJ1-1; 11 nucleotides align to TRBD1. V shed 6 bases and J 1 base; nucleotides not matched to a gene: 8. Germline V CDR1 and CDR2: SGHRS, YFSETQ. The CDR3 has 16 residues. In DNA, the CDR3 is TGCGCCAGCACCTCTGGGACAGGGGGAAGGAACACTGAAGCTTTCTTT. Amino acids: CASTSGTGGRNTEAFF.

The genes are TRBV20-1 and TRBJ2-3; TRBD2 matches 9 bases. V trimming: 3 bases; J trimming: 7 bases; junction bases outside the gene matches: 14. CDR1 and CDR2 (germline): DFQATT, SNEGSKA (reference sequence). The CDR3 is made up of 16 amino acids. CDR3 amino acids: CSASQEHAGGRNTQYF. The CDR3 bases are TGCAGTGCTAGCCAGGAACACGCGGGAGGGAGAAATACGCAGTATTTT.

This clonotype was seen many times. The V gene is TRBV20-1, the J gene TRBJ2-7, with unresolved D. V gave up 3 bases and J gave up 0 bases, with 9 bases separating them. The CDR3 extends over 13 amino acids. Germline V gene data show CDR1 as DFQATT and CDR2 as SNEGSKA (reference sequence). CDR3: CSASSGYSYEQYF. The CDR3, as DNA: TGCAGTGCTAGTAGTGGATACTCCTACGAGCAGTACTTC.

The chain couples TRBV9 to TRBJ2-2; D is unresolved. The V and J ends lost 0 bases and 8 bases respectively, with 11 bases between them. CDR1 is SGDLS and CDR2 is YYNGEE in the germline V gene. The CDR3 runs to 14 residues. CDR3 coding DNA: TGTGCCAGCAGCGTAGCCAGAGGAGCGGGGGAGCTGTTTTTT. The encoded protein is CASSVARGAGELFF.

This clonotype has just a few counts. This rearrangement joins TRBV20-1 to TRBJ1-3, with D hard to call. Germline values: CDR1 DFQATT, CDR2 SNEGSKA (reference sequence). This CDR3 has 15 amino acids. Trimming pared 0 bases from V and 0 bases from J, leaving 9 bases between. The CDR3 is CSARDGRSSGNTIYF. Written as DNA, the CDR3 is TGCAGTGCTAGAGATGGACGGAGCTCTGGAAACACCATATATTTT.

There are many counts of this clonotype. CDR3 nucleotides: TGTGCCAGCAGCGGGACAGCCCGGTTGTCCGGGGAGCTGTTTTTT. Translating gives CASSGTARLSGELFF. The chain is built from TRBV13 and TRBJ2-2, with TRBD1 matching over 7 bases. Germline V gene lookup returns CDR1 PRHDT and CDR2 FYEKMQ (reference sequence). V dropped 5 bases and J dropped 6; count of bases not matched to a gene: 9. There are 15 residues in the CDR3.

The table lists this clonotype with a few counts. V is TRBV12-3 or TRBV12-4 and J is TRBJ1-5; D possibly corresponds to TRBD1 (6 bases). V was trimmed by 6 bases and J by 10 bases, leaving 13 bases between them. This CDR3 is 12 amino acids long. Here the CDR3 reads CASSLDRSPQHF. Written as DNA, the CDR3 is TGTGCCAGCAGCTTGGACAGAAGCCCCCAGCATTTT.

This clonotype appeared a few times. The V gene is TRBV20-1, the J gene TRBJ2-7; D gene unclear. Trimming removed 0 bases at V and 6 bases at J, with 12 bases between. The germline V gene encodes CDR1 DFQATT and CDR2 SNEGSKA (reference sequence). The CDR3 has 13 residues. DNA of the CDR3: TGCAGTGCTAGAGATCTTGGCAGCGTCGAGCAGTACTTC. It codes for CSARDLGSVEQYF.

This clonotype has more than one count but fewer than ten. The rearrangement uses TRBV6-1 and TRBJ2-5; the match to TRBD2 covers 11 bases. Looked up from germline, CDR1 is MNHNS and CDR2 is SASEGT. CDR3 length equals 15 residues. Trimming at V came to 3 bases and at J to 4 bases, leaving 4 bases not matched to a gene. The CDR3 DNA follows: TGTGCCAGCAGTGACCTAGCGGGAGGAGGAGAGACCCAGTACTTC. It codes for CASSDLAGGGETQYF.

About this clonotype itself: A much larger clonotype is one base distant, so this may be a read error. The gene calls are TRBV10-3 and TRBJ1-2, with a possible D match to TRBD1 (6 bases). CDR1 and CDR2 from the germline V gene are ENHRY and SYGVKD. The CDR3 contains 15 residues. With 6 bases removed from V and 4 bases from J, the gap between germline ends came to 18 bases. In DNA form, the CDR3 reads TGTGCCATCAGGGCGACAGGTTCAGCTAGCTATGGCTACACCTTC. Encoded protein: CAIRATGSASYGYTF.

The chain uses TRBV2 and TRBJ2-7; 11 bases line up with TRBD2. The CDR3 contains 14 residues. The V gene end was trimmed by 4 bases and the J gene end by 2 bases; junction bases not matched to a gene: 1. Looked up from germline, CDR1 is SNHLY and CDR2 is FYNNEI. The CDR3 here is CASSGLAGTYEQYF. The CDR3 bases are TGTGCCAGCAGTGGACTAGCGGGGACCTACGAGCAGTACTTC.